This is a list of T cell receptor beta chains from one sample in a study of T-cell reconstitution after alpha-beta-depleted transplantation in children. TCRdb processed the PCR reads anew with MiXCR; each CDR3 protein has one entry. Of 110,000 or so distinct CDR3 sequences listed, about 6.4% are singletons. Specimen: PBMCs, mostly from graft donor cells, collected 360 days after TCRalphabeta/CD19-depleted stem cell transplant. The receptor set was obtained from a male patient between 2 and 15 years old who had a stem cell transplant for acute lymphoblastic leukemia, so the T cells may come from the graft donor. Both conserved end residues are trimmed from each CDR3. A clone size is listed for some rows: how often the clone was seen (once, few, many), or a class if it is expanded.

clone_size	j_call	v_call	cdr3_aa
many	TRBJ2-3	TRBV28	ASNLAGLGDTQY
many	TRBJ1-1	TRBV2	ASSEFIRNTEAF
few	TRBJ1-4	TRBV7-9	ASSLYYEKLF
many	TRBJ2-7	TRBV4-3	ASSQDDRGLAYEQY
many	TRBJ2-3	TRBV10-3	AISGYTGQGGTDTQY
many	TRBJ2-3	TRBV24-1	ATSGLGTDTQY
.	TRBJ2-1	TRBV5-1	ASRWAGLAGGPGSEQF
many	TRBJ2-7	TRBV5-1	ASSSQPTSGRAYEQY
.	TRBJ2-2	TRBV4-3	ASSLSGGAAGELF
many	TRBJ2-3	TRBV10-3	AISDHRTGSDTQY
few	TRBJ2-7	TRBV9	ASSRTSFHEQY
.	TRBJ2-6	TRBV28	ASSLIILPTSSGANVLT
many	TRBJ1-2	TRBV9	ASRLFYGYT
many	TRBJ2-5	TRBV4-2	ASSQTSGDQETQY
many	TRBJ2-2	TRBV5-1	ASSFPGRANTGELF
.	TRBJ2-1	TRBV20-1	SARDHSKNEQF
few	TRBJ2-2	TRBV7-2	ASSLPLNTGELF
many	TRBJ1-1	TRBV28	ASSLFPVNTEAF
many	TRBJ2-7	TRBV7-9	ASSRTGESPYEQY
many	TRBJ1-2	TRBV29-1	SVRVDTNYGYT
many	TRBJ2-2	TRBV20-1	SATGGAPGELF
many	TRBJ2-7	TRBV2	VMTPSGPEVTTYEQY